Below, 27 T cell receptor beta chains from the same sample are listed, as sequenced in a study of blood T cell repertoires in COVID-19. Some clones are missing from TCRdb's copy, which holds only in-frame ones; the method was immunoSEQ multiplex PCR. The profile shows roughly 140,000 clones, 70% to 90% of them singletons. The source material was peripheral blood. These receptors all stem from a man in his sixties with active or convalescent COVID-19.

This chain uses TRBV6-1 with TRBJ2-7; maybe TRBD2 (5 bases). Germline CDR1 reads MNHNS; CDR2 reads SASEGT. The CDR3 covers 15 residues. V lost 1 base, J lost 3 bases, and 13 bases lay in between. The CDR3 bases are TGTGCCAGCAGTGAAGACGGTGGTCGGGGCTACGAGCAGTACTTC. It codes for CASSEDGGRGYEQYF.

This chain uses TRBV6-1 with TRBJ1-1, with TRBD1 matching over 10 bases. CDR3 length: 14 residues. V lost 2 bases and J lost 8; bases outside the gene matches: 5. CDR1 and CDR2 from the germline V gene are MNHNS and SASEGT. CDR3 region: CASSERQGAREAFF. The CDR3 nucleotides are TGTGCCAGCAGTGAAAGACAGGGGGCGCGAGAAGCTTTCTTT.

This chain joins TRBV28 and TRBJ2-1; 7 nucleotides line up with TRBD2. V shed 4 bases and J 12 bases; nucleotides not matched to a gene: 15. CDR1 is MDHEN, CDR2 SYDVKM, per germline. This CDR3 has 15 amino acids. The CDR3: CASSSGTTSNGGQFF. The DNA for the CDR3 is TGTGCCAGCAGTTCCGGGACTACCTCTAATGGTGGGCAGTTCTTC. The entire variable domain, with the rest obtained from reference TRBV28 and TRBJ2-1, is as follows: DVKVTQSSRYLVKRTGEKVFLECVQDMDHENMFWYRQDPGLGLRLIYFSYDVKMKEKGDIPEGYSVSREKKERFSLILESASTNQTSMYLCASSSGTTSNGGQFFGPGTRLTVL.

This clone was picked up one time. This chain connects TRBV24-1 to TRBJ1-4; D not certain. CDR3 length equals 14 residues. Germline V gene lookup returns CDR1 KGHDR and CDR2 SFDVKD. V gave up 7 bases and J gave up 8 bases, with 16 bases separating them. DNA for the CDR3: TGTGCCACCAGCGAGGACCGAACGGGGGAAAAACTGTTTTTT. Its protein product is CATSEDRTGEKLFF.

This chain connects TRBV9 to TRBJ2-1; TRBD1 agrees at 10 bases. This CDR3 has 15 amino acids. Trimming took 0 bases from V and 5 from J; bases not matched to a gene: 2. Germline V CDR1 and CDR2: SGDLS, YYNGEE. The CDR3 reads CASSVAGTGDNEQFF. CDR3 sequence (DNA): TGTGCCAGCAGCGTAGCCGGGACAGGGGACAATGAGCAGTTCTTC.

The chain carries TRBV28 and TRBJ2-2; 7 nucleotides match TRBD2. Germline lookup yields CDR1 MDHEN and CDR2 SYDVKM. V dropped 8 bases and J dropped 0; count of bases not matched to a gene: 18. The CDR3 consists of 19 residues. The CDR3 sequence: CASLGYRVSGKTNTGELFF. DNA for the CDR3: TGTGCCAGCCTGGGTTATAGGGTGAGCGGGAAGACGAACACCGGGGAGCTGTTTTTT.

This sequence joins TRBV4-2 and TRBJ2-3; D is perhaps TRBD1 (6 bases). Trimming shortened V by 4 bases and J by 3 bases, and 14 bases separated the two germline ends. From germline, CDR1 is LGHNA and CDR2 YNFKEQ. CDR3 length: 15 amino acids. The CDR3 DNA reads TGTGCCAGCAGCCCTACTTTGGGGGCGACAGATACGCAGTATTTT. Translating gives CASSPTLGATDTQYF.

This clone occurred a few times. This specimen includes other DNA sequences encoding the same CDR3. J is TRBJ1-2 and V is TRBV5-1; 8 bases are shared with TRBD1. V lost 4 bases, J lost 6 bases, and 5 bases stayed unmatched. The CDR3 contains 13 residues. Germline lookup yields CDR1 SGHRS and CDR2 YFSETQ. CDR3 residues: CASSLGQGDGYTF. DNA of the CDR3: TGCGCCAGCAGCCTAGGACAGGGTGATGGCTACACCTTC.

The rearrangement links TRBV28 to TRBJ2-7, with a weak D call TRBD1 (7 bases). This CDR3 has 16 amino acids. V was trimmed by 6 bases and J by 0 bases, leaving 18 bases between them. From germline, CDR1 is MDHEN and CDR2 SYDVKM. DNA for the CDR3: TGTGCCAGCAGAGACACGGAGGGACAGAGCTCCTACGAGCAGTACTTC. This translates into CASRDTEGQSSYEQYF.

CDR3 in DNA: TGTGCCAGCAGTTACTCTAGAGGGCTCTCCGGGACCCAGTACTTC. Protein product: CASSYSRGLSGTQYF. The chain has TRBV6-2 or TRBV6-3 and TRBJ2-5, with D tentatively TRBD2 (5 bases). The germline CDR1 and CDR2 sequences are MNHEY and SVGEGT. The CDR3 loop spans 15 amino acids. V was clipped by 0 bases and J by 7 bases, with 15 bases between them.

The chain couples TRBV13 to TRBJ2-1; D may be TRBD2 (5 bases). Trimming took 5 bases from V and 0 from J, leaving 14 bases between them. CDR3 length: 16 amino acids. Germline V CDR1 and CDR2: PRHDT, FYEKMQ (reference sequence). CDR3 DNA: TGTGCCAGCAGCCCCGAGGGCGTCCCCTCCTACAATGAGCAGTTCTTC. Its translation: CASSPEGVPSYNEQFF. Supplemented by reference TRBV13 and TRBJ2-1, the full variable domain reads AAGVIQSPRHLIKEKRETATLKCYPIPRHDTVYWYQQGPGQDPQFLISFYEKMQSDKGSIPDRFSAQQFSDYHSELNMSSLELGDSALYFCASSPEGVPSYNEQFFGPGTRLTVL.

The V call is TRBV18, the J call TRBJ1-3; D is undetermined. The CDR3 length is 14 residues. Germline V gene lookup returns CDR1 KGHSH and CDR2 LQKENI. Trimming took off 10 bases at V and 1 base at J, with 14 bases between the two ends. The CDR3 is CAIASPESGNTIYF. The DNA of the CDR3 is TGTGCCATCGCCTCCCCCGAGTCTGGAAACACCATATATTTT.

In its sample, this clone was seen once. The chain joins TRBV7-9 to TRBJ2-2, with TRBD2 matching 11 bases. Germline lookup yields CDR1 SEHNR and CDR2 FQNEAQ (reference sequence). V lost 4 bases to trimming and J lost 1 base; unmatched junction nucleotides: 8. The CDR3 extends over 18 amino acids. CDR3 sequence (DNA): TGTGCCAGCAGCTCGACGAGACTAGCGGGACTGAACACCGGGGAGCTGTTTTTT. Translation: CASSSTRLAGLNTGELFF.

V and J are TRBV6-2 or TRBV6-3 and TRBJ2-3; TRBD2 aligns across 8 bases. This CDR3 comprises 17 residues. Germline V lookup: CDR1 MNHEY, CDR2 SVGEGT. The J segment lost 5 bases and the V segment lost 2 bases, leaving 12 bases of the junction unmatched. The CDR3 is CASSYPTGAGVKDTQYF. The CDR3 DNA follows: TGTGCCAGCAGTTACCCCACCGGAGCGGGAGTTAAAGATACGCAGTATTTT.

The chain couples TRBV2 to TRBJ2-3, with 8 nucleotides matching TRBD1. With V trimmed by 5 bases and J by 3 bases, 7 bases remained unmatched. From germline, CDR1 is SNHLY and CDR2 FYNNEI. The CDR3 length is 15 residues. The CDR3 DNA sequence: TGTGCCAGCAGTCCACTTGACAGGGGAACAGATACGCAGTATTTT. The encoded protein is CASSPLDRGTDTQYF.

This chain uses TRBV10-3 with TRBJ2-7; 10 nucleotides match TRBD1. V trimming: 4 bases; J trimming: 3 bases; junction bases outside the gene matches: 6. This CDR3 is 15 amino acids long. Germline V gene data show CDR1 as ENHRY and CDR2 as SYGVKD. The CDR3 loop reads CAISAPGQGFYEQYF. The CDR3 DNA reads as TGTGCCATCAGTGCCCCGGGACAGGGGTTCTACGAGCAGTACTTC.

This clone was detected a few times. This CDR3 reads CASSEGTEYGYTF. DNA for the CDR3: TGTGCCAGCAGTGAAGGGACAGAATATGGCTACACCTTC. V and J are TRBV2 and TRBJ1-2, with a possible D match to TRBD1 (6 bases). The CDR3 consists of 13 residues. The V end lost 1 base, the J end lost 5 bases, and 8 bases lay between the germline ends. Germline assignment: CDR1 SNHLY and CDR2 FYNNEI.

This chain uses TRBV7-8 with TRBJ2-7, with a weak D call TRBD1 (5 bases). The CDR3 contains 12 residues. The germline V and J ends were trimmed by 5 bases and 5 bases, with 10 bases remaining between them. Per germline, CDR1 SGHVS and CDR2 FQNEAQ. The CDR3 sequence is CASSLSGNEQYF. In DNA, the CDR3 is TGTGCCAGCAGCCTGTCAGGGAACGAGCAGTACTTC.

This clone has more than one count but fewer than ten. V and J are TRBV5-1 and TRBJ2-7; D may be TRBD1 (6 bases). From germline, CDR1 is SGHRS and CDR2 YFSETQ. This CDR3 has 18 residues. The V end lost 0 bases, the J end lost 2 bases, and 21 bases lay between the germline ends. In DNA, the CDR3 is TGCGCCAGCAGCTTGGCCCGAACCGGGACAAACATCCCCTACGAGCAGTACTTC. Protein product: CASSLARTGTNIPYEQYF. The whole variable domain, remainder taken from reference TRBV5-1 and TRBJ2-7, is KAGVTQTPRYLIKTRGQQVTLSCSPISGHRSVSWYQQTPGQGLQFLFEYFSETQRNKGNFPGRFSGRQFSNSRSEMNVSTLELGDSALYLCASSLARTGTNIPYEQYFGPGTRLTVT.

This CDR3 is CASSGGQTNYGYTF. In nucleotides, the CDR3 is TGTGCCAGCAGTGGCGGACAGACAAACTATGGCTACACCTTC. The chain links TRBV28 to TRBJ1-2; possibly TRBD1 for D (6 bases). There are 14 residues in the CDR3. Trimming left V 5 bases short and J 2 bases short, with 12 bases between. The germline CDR1 and CDR2 sequences are MDHEN and SYDVKM.

V is TRBV18 and J is TRBJ2-1; 7 positions agree with TRBD2. CDR3 length: 14 residues. CDR1 is KGHSH and CDR2 is LQKENI in the germline V gene. Losses at the gene ends were 3 bases for V and 3 bases for J; bases not matched to a gene: 2. CDR3 residues: CASSPGGNYNEQFF. The CDR3 bases are TGTGCCAGCTCACCCGGGGGGAACTACAATGAGCAGTTCTTC.

The J gene is TRBJ1-2, the V gene TRBV5-1, with D maybe TRBD1 (6 bases). CDR1 and CDR2 from the germline V gene are SGHRS and YFSETQ. Deletions cut 0 bases from V and 7 bases from J, with 16 bases between. This CDR3 is 15 amino acids long. The CDR3 loop is CASSLGAGTSTGYTF. The CDR3 DNA reads TGCGCCAGCAGCTTGGGGGCAGGGACATCTACTGGCTACACCTTC.

The chain employs TRBV19 and TRBJ1-5; no firm D call. The CDR3 runs to 13 residues. V lost 4 bases and J lost 6, with 10 bases in between. Germline CDR1 LNHDA, CDR2 SQIVND (reference sequence). In DNA form, the CDR3 reads TGTGCCAGTAGTAGGAGGTCGGGTCAGCCCCAGCATTTT. Translation: CASSRRSGQPQHF.

V gene TRBV4-3 combines with J gene TRBJ1-1, with 7 bases lining up with TRBD1. The V and J ends lost 0 bases and 0 bases, in that order; junction bases with no gene match: 10. CDR3 size: 18 residues. Per the germline V gene, CDR1 is LGHNA and CDR2 is YSLEER. The CDR3 DNA follows: TGCGCCAGCAGCCAAGATGCGACAGGGTCTCACCTGAACACTGAAGCTTTCTTT. It yields the protein CASSQDATGSHLNTEAFF.

V gene TRBV19 combines with J gene TRBJ2-1; D is perhaps TRBD2 (6 bases). The CDR3 loop spans 12 amino acids. CDR1 is LNHDA, CDR2 SQIVND, per germline (reference sequence). Trimming took off 6 bases at V and 8 bases at J, with 11 bases between the two ends. CDR3 sequence reads: CASSPRGDEQFF. DNA for the CDR3: TGTGCCAGTAGCCCTCGCGGGGATGAGCAGTTCTTC.

This chain joins TRBV5-4 and TRBJ2-2; weak D call: TRBD2 (5 bases). Germline values: CDR1 SGHNT, CDR2 YYREEE (reference sequence). The CDR3 extends over 15 amino acids. Between the trimmed V and J ends, which lost 4 bases and 2 bases, there was a span of 12 bases. The CDR3 reads CASSRSSGNTGELFF. The CDR3 nucleotides are TGTGCCAGCAGCCGAAGCAGCGGAAACACCGGGGAGCTGTTTTTT.

The genes are TRBV6-5 and TRBJ2-5, with TRBD1 identical over 7 bases. CDR1 and CDR2 (germline): MNHEY, SVGAGI. The CDR3 runs to 15 residues. V was pared by 6 bases and J by 5 bases, with 12 bases of the junction left unmatched. CDR3 in amino acids: CASSDPAGGWETQYF. The CDR3 nucleotides read TGTGCCAGCAGCGACCCCGCAGGGGGTTGGGAGACCCAGTACTTC.